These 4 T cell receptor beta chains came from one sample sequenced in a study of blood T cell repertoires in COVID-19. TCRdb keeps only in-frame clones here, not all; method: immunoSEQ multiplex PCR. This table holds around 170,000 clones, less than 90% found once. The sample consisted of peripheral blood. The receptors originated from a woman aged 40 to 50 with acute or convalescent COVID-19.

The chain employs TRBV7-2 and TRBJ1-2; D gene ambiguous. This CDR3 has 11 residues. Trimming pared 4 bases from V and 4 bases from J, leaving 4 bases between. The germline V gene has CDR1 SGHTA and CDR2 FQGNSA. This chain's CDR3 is CASSSFYGYTF. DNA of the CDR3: TGTGCCAGCAGCTCCTTCTATGGCTACACCTTC.

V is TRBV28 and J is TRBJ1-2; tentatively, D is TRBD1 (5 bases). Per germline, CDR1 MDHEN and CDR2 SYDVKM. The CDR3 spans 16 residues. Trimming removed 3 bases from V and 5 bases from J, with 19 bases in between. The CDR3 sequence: CASSLPPRQGGYGYTF. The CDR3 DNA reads TGTGCCAGCAGTTTGCCCCCTCGGCAGGGAGGGTATGGCTACACCTTC.

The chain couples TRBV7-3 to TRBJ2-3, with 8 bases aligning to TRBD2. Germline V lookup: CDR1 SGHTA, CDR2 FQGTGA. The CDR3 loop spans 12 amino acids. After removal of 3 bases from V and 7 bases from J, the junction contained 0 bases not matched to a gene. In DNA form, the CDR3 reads TGTGCCAGCAGCTTTAGCGGGAATACGCAGTATTTT. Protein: CASSFSGNTQYF.

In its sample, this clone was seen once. The chain's CDR3 is CASSRAGVQDAQYF. CDR3 DNA: TGTGCCAGCAGTAGGGCGGGAGTCCAGGATGCCCAGTATTTT. This chain connects TRBV25-1 to TRBJ2-3; 7 nucleotides align to TRBD2. Germline CDR1 and CDR2: MGHDK and SYGVNS. J gave up 12 bases and V 5 bases, and 14 bases lay outside the gene matches. The CDR3 runs 14 residues.